This T cell receptor (beta chain) originates from a study of OX40 agonist ivuxolimab in advanced cancers. Study-wide background: An agonistic human IgG2 monoclonal antibody against OX40 (CD134) was given.

Germline-derived CDR1 and CDR2 are MDHEN and SYDVKM. Between the trimmed V and J ends, which lost 5 bases and 5 bases, there was a span of 21 bases. The CDR3 extends over 17 amino acids. Blood specimens came from baseline, cycle 4 day 1, and cycle 7 day 1. TCRdb's table, derived via immunoSEQ multiplex PCR, lists solely in-frame clones and lacks some. The table includes about 50,000 clones, just under 85% detected once. This receptor was identified in an adult with an advanced solid tumor such as melanoma, head and neck, liver or kidney cancer. The genes are TRBV28 and TRBJ1-4, with D possibly matching TRBD1 (5 bases). The source was CD4+ or CD8+ T cells sorted from blood, collected in a trial of the OX40 agonist ivuxolimab. CDR3 bases: TGTGCCAGCAGTGAGACCCAGGGAGGCGGGATGAATGAAAAACTGTTTTTT. The encoded protein is CASSETQGGGMNEKLFF.